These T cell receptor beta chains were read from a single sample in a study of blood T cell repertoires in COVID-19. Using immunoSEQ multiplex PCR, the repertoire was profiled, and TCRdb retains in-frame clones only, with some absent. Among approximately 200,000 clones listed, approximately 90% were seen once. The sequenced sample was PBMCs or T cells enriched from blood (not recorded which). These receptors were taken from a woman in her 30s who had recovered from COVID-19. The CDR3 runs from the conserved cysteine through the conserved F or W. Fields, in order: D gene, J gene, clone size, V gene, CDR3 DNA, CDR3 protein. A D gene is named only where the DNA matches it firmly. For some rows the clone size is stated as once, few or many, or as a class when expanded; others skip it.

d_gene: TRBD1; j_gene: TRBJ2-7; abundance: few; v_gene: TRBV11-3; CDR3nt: TGTGCCAGCAGCCTATTCTCGACAGGGACCTACGAGCAGTACTTC; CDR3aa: CASSLFSTGTYEQYF
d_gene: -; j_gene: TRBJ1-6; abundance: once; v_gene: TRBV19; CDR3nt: TGTGCCAGTAGTCCCCGGAGGGCCCTCGATTCACCCCTCCACTTT; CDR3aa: CASSPRRALDSPLHF
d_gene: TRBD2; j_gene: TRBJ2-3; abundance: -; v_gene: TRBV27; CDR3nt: TGTGCCAGCAGTATCTCTAGCGGGAGGAGGCCTATGGGGATTACAGATACGCAGTATTTT; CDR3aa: CASSISSGRRPMGITDTQYF
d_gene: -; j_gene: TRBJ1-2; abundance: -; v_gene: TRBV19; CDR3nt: TGTGCCAGTAGTATCGGTGGGCGTAACTATGGCTACACCTTC; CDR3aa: CASSIGGRNYGYTF
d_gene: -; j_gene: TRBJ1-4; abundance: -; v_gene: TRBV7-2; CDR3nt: TGTGCCAGCACCCCCGCTACAGGGCTTGATGAAAAACTGTTTTTT; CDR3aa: CASTPATGLDEKLFF
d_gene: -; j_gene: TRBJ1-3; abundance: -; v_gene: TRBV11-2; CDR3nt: TGTGCCAGCAGCTCATTTCGGGGCAGGGGTGATGGAAACACCATATATTTT; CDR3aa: CASSSFRGRGDGNTIYF
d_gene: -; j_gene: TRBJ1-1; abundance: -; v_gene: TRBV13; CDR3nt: TGTGCCAGCAGCTTAGGAGGAGCCTTCTTCTCGTCGGCTTTCTTT; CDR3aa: CASSLGGAFFSSAFF
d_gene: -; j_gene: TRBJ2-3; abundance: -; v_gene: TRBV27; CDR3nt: TGTGCCAGCAGTTCTACCACGACGGGGGGCGCGAATACGCAGTATTTT; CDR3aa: CASSSTTTGGANTQYF
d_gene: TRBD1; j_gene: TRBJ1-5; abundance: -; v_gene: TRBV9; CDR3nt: TGTGCCAGCAGCGGAGAGGACAGGTCAGATCAGCCCCAGCATTTT; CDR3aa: CASSGEDRSDQPQHF
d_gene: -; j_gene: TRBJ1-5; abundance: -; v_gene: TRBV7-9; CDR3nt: TGTGCCAGCAGCTTCACAGAGGGAGGGGATCAGCCTCAGCATTTT; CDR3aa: CASSFTEGGDQPQHF
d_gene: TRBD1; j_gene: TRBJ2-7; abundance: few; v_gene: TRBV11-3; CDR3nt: TGTGCCAGCAGCCGACCAGGGACAGAGAGCTCCTACGAGCAGTACTTC; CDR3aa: CASSRPGTESSYEQYF
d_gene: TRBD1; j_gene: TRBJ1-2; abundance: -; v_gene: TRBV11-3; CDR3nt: TGTGCCAGCAGCTTAGGACAGGGGGACTATGGCTACACCTTC; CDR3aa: CASSLGQGDYGYTF
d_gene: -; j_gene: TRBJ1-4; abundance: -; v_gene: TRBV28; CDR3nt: TGTGCCAGCAGGGGGACACTTTATAATGAAAAACTGTTTTTT; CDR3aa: CASRGTLYNEKLFF
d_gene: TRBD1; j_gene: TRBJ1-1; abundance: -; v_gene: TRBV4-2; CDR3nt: TGTGCCAGCAGCCACCTAAGGACAGGATTGAACACTGAAGCTTTCTTT; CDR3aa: CASSHLRTGLNTEAFF
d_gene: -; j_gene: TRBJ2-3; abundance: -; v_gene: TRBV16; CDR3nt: TGTGCCAGCAGCCAATTGAGTACGCAGTATTTT; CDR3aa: CASSQLSTQYF
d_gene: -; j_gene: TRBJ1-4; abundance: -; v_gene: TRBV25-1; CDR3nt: TGTGCCAGCAGTCTCCCTGGGGGCTCTAATGAAAAACTGTTTTTT; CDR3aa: CASSLPGGSNEKLFF
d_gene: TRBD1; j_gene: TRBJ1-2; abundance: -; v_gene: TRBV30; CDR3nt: TGTGCCTGGAGTGCCCTACCGGGACAGGGGGGGTATGGCTACACCTTC; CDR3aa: CAWSALPGQGGYGYTF
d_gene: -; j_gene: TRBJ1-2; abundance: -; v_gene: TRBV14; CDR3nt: TGTGCCAGCAGCCAAGATGCCCCCCCCGGGGACTATGGCTACACCTTC; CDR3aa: CASSQDAPPGDYGYTF
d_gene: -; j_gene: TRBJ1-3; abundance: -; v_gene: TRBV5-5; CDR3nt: TGTGCCAGCAGCCGGCAGACAGTAAACTCTGGAAACACCATATATTTT; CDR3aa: CASSRQTVNSGNTIYF
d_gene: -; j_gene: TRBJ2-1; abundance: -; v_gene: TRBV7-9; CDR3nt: TGTGCCAGCTATGGACTACCTGACAATGAGCAGTTCTTC; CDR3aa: CASYGLPDNEQFF
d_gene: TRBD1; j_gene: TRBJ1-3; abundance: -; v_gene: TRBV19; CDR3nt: TGTGCCAGTAGTATTGGGACAGGGGATTACTCTGGAAACACCATATATTTT; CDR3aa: CASSIGTGDYSGNTIYF
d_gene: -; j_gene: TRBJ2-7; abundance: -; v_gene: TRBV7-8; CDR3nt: TGTGCCAGCAGCATTCCGGGGGACCACGAGCAGTACTTC; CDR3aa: CASSIPGDHEQYF